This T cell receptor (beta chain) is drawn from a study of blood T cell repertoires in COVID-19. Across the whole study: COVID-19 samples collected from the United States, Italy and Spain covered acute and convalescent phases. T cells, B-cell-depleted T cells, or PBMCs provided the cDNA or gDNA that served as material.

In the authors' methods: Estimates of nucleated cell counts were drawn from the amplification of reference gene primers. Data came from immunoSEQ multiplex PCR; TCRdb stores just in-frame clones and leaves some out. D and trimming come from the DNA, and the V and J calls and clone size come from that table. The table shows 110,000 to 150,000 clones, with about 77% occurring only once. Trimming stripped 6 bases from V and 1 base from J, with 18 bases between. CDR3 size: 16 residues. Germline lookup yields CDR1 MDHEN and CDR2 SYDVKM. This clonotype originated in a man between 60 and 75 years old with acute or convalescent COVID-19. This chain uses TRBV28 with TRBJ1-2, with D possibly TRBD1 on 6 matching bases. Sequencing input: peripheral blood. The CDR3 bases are TGTGCCAGCAGCGGGTTGGTCAGAGGGGGTAACTATGGCTACACCTTC. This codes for CASSGLVRGGNYGYTF.